Only a few counts were recorded for the clone carrying this T cell receptor beta chain. This specimen comes from a study of T cells in Graves' hyperthyroidism and ophthalmopathy. Amplification yielded TCR beta CDR3 regions, with RNA transcripts as the source. RT-PCR in the first round (using the HTBI primer set) targeted the TCR CDR3. TCRdb recomputed calls from the multiplex PCR reads with MiXCR, one row per CDR3 protein. The sample lists some 460,000 distinct CDR3 sequences, about a sixth occurring once. The CDR3 sequence is 15 residues long. Trimming removed 6 bases from V and 3 bases from J; junction bases left unmatched: 9. The germline V gene encodes CDR1 SQVTM and CDR2 ANQGSEA.

The sample consisted of blood. This TCR derives from a woman aged 18 to 35 with Graves' hyperthyroidism. The chain employs TRBV29-1 and TRBJ2-3; TRBD2 aligns across 10 bases. CDR3 nucleotide sequence: TGCAGCGTCCTCCTAGGACTAGCGGAAACAGATACGCAGTATTTT. Residues: CSVLLGLAETDTQYF.